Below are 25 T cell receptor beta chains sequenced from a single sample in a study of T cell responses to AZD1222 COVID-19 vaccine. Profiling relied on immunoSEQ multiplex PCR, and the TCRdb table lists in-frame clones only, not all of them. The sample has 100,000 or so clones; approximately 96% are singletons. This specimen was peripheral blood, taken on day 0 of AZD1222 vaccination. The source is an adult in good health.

For the CDR3, the DNA is TGTGCCAGCGGCCCTTTGACTCAGTTATACAATGAGCAGTTCTTC. This gives the protein CASGPLTQLYNEQFF. The V gene is TRBV28, the J gene TRBJ2-1, with D unresolved. The germline V and J ends were trimmed by 8 bases and 4 bases, with 18 bases remaining between them. The germline V gene has CDR1 MDHEN and CDR2 SYDVKM. The CDR3 covers 15 residues.

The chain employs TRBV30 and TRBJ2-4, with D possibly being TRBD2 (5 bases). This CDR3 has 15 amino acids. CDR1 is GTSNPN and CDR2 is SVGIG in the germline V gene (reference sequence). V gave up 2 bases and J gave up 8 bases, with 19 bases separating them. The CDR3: CAWSTGVQAGDIQYF. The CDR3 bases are TGTGCCTGGAGTACCGGGGTTCAGGCCGGAGACATTCAGTACTTC.

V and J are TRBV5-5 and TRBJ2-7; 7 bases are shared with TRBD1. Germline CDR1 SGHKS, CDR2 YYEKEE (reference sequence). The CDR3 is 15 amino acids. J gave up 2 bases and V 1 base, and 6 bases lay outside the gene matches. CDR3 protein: CASSLLDRFPYEQYF. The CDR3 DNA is TGTGCCAGCAGCTTGTTGGACAGGTTTCCCTACGAGCAGTACTTC.

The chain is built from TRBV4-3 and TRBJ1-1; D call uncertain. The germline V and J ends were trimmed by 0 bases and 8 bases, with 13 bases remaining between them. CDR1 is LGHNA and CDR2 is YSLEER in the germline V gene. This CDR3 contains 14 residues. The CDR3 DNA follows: TGCGCCAGCAGCCAAGACGTGGAAATCGGAGAAGCTTTCTTT. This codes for CASSQDVEIGEAFF.

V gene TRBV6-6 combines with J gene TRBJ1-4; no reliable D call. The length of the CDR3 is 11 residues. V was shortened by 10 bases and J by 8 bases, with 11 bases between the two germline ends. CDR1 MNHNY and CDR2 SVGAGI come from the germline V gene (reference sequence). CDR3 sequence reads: CAISADEKLFF. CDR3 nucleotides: TGTGCCATATCCGCCGACGAAAAACTGTTTTTT.

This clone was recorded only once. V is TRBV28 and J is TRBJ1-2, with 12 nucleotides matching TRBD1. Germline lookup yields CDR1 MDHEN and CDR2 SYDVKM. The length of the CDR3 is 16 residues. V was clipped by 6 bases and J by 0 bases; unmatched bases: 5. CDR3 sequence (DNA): TGTGCCAGCAGGGGACAGGGGGCGGGTCCTAACTATGGCTACACCTTC. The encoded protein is CASRGQGAGPNYGYTF.

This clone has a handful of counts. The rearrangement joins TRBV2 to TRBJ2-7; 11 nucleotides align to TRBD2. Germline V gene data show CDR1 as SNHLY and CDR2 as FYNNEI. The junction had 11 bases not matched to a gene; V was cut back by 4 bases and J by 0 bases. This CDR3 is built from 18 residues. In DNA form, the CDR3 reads TGTGCCAGCAGTGCCGGGCCTAGCGGGAGGACCACCTCCTACGAGCAGTACTTC. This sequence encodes CASSAGPSGRTTSYEQYF.

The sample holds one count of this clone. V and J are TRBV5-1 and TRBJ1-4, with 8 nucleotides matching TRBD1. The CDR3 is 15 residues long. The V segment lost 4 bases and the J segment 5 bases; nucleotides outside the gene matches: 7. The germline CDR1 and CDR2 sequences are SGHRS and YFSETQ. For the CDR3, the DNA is TGCGCCAGCAGCCTAAGGACAGGGAGAAATGAAAAACTGTTTTTT. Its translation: CASSLRTGRNEKLFF.

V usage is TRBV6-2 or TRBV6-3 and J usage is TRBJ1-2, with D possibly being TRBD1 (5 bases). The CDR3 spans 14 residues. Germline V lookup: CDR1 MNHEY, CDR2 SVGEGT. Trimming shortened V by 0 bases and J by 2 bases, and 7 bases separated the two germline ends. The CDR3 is CASSYSGANYGYTF. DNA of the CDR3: TGTGCCAGCAGTTACTCAGGGGCGAACTATGGCTACACCTTC.

CDR3 protein: CASSLGGRTNYGYTF. CDR3 coding DNA: TGCGCCAGCAGCTTGGGGGGCCGCACTAACTATGGCTACACCTTC. This chain joins TRBV5-1 and TRBJ1-2; TRBD1 is a possible D gene (5 bases). Germline loops: CDR1 SGHRS, CDR2 YFSETQ. The CDR3 consists of 15 residues. The V gene lost 0 bases and the J gene lost 0 bases, with 9 bases spanning the gap.

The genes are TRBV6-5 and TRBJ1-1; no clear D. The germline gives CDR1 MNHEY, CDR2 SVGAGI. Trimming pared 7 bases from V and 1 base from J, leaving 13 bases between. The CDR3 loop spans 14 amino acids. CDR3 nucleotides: TGTGCCAGCACCTTAACACTATCGAACACTGAAGCTTTCTTT. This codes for CASTLTLSNTEAFF.

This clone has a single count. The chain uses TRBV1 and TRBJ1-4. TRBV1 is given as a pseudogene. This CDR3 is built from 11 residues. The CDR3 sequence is CTSSQGTKLFF. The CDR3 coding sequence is TGCACCAGCAGCCAAGGAACTAAACTGTTTTTT.

CDR3 sequence reads: CASSYNSVQNNSPLHF. The CDR3 DNA reads as TGTGCCAGCAGTTACAATTCTGTACAGAATAATTCACCCCTCCACTTT. The chain recombines TRBV6-2 or TRBV6-3 with TRBJ1-6, with no clear D. CDR3 length equals 16 residues. Trimming pared 2 bases from V and 5 bases from J, leaving 13 bases between. The germline V gene has CDR1 MNHEY and CDR2 SVGEGT.

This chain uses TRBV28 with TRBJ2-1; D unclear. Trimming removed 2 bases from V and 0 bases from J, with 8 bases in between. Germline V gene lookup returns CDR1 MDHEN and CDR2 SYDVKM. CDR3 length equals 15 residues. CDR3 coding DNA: TGTGCCAGCAGTTTAGACCCGAGCTCCTACAATGAGCAGTTCTTC. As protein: CASSLDPSSYNEQFF.

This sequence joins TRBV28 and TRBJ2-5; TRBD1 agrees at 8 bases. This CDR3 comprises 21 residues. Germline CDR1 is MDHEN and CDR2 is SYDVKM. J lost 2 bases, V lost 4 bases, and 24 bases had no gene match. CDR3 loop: CASSSWGAGTGFFLFQETQYF. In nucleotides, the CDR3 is TGTGCCAGCAGTTCTTGGGGGGCCGGGACAGGATTTTTTCTGTTTCAAGAGACCCAGTACTTC. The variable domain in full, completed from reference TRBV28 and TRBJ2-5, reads DVKVTQSSRYLVKRTGEKVFLECVQDMDHENMFWYRQDPGLGLRLIYFSYDVKMKEKGDIPEGYSVSREKKERFSLILESASTNQTSMYLCASSSWGAGTGFFLFQETQYFGPGTRLLVL.

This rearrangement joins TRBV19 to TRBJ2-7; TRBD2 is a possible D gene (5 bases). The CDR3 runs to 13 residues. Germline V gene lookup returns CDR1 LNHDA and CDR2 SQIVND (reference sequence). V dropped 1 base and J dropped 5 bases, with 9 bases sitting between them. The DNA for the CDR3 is TGTGCCAGTAGTATAGGTACTAGTGACGAGCAGTACTTC. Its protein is CASSIGTSDEQYF.

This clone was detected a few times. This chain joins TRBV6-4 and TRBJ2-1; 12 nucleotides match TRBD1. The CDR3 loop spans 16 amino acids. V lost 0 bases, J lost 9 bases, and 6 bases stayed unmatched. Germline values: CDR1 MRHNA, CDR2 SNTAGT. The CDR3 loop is CASSDSPGQGAGEQFF. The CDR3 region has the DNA TGTGCCAGCAGTGACTCACCGGGACAGGGGGCCGGTGAGCAGTTCTTC.

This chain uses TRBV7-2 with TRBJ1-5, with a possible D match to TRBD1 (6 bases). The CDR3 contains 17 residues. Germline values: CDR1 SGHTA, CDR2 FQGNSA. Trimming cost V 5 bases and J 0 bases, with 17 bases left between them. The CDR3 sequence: CASSIEFQGFSNQPQHF. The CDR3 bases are TGTGCCAGCAGCATAGAATTTCAGGGGTTTAGCAATCAGCCCCAGCATTTT.

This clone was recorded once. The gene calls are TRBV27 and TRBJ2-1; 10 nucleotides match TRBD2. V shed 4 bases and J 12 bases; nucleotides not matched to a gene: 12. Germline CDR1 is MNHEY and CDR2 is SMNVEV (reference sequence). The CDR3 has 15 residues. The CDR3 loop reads CASSYPGLARIRQFF. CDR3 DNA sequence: TGTGCCAGCAGTTACCCGGGACTAGCGAGAATTAGGCAGTTCTTC.

CDR3 protein: CASSLSGTPNSPLHF. In DNA, the CDR3 is TGTGCCAGCAGCTTATCCGGGACACCTAATTCACCCCTCCACTTT. The chain employs TRBV7-2 and TRBJ1-6; tentative D call: TRBD1 (6 bases). Between the trimmed V and J ends, which lost 2 bases and 6 bases, there was a span of 11 bases. Germline CDR1 is SGHTA and CDR2 is FQGNSA. This CDR3 is 15 amino acids long.

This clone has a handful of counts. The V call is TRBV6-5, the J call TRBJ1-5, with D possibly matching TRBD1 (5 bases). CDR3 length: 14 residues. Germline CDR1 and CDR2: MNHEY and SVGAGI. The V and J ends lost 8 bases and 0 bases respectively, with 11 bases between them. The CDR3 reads CASGYRNSNQPQHF. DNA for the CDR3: TGTGCCAGCGGGTACAGGAATAGCAATCAGCCCCAGCATTTT.

CDR3 region: CAWSLENSPLHF. As DNA, the CDR3 is TGTGCCTGGAGCTTGGAGAATTCACCCCTCCACTTT. The chain couples TRBV30 to TRBJ1-6; D gene unclear. The CDR3 runs 12 residues. Germline CDR1 is GTSNPN and CDR2 is SVGIG (reference sequence). The V and J ends lost 3 bases and 7 bases respectively, with 7 bases between them.

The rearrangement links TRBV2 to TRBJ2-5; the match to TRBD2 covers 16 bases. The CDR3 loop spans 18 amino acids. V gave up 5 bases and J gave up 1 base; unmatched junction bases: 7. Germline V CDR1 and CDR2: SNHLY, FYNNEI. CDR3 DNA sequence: TGTGCCAGCAGTTGGCCGGGACTAGCGGGAGGGGCCCAAGAGACCCAGTACTTC. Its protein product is CASSWPGLAGGAQETQYF.

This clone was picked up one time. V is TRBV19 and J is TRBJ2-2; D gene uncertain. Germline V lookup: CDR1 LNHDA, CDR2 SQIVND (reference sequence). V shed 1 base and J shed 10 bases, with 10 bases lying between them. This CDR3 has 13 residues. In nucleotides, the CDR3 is TGTGCCAGTAGTATAGGTTGGCCAGCGGAGCTGTTTTTT. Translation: CASSIGWPAELFF.

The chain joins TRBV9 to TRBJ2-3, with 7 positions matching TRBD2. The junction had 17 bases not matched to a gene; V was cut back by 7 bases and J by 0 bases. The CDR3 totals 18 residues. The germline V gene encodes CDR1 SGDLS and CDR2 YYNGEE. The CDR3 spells CASSLGPGVGGSTDTQYF. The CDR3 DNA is TGTGCCAGCTCCCTAGGCCCCGGAGTGGGAGGGAGCACAGATACGCAGTATTTT.